These 7 T cell receptor beta chains came from one sample sequenced in a study of spatial heterogeneity in lung cancer. Points from the study as a whole: Mutation counts in tumors were tracked by counts of expanded intratumoral alpha and beta TCRs.

Time point: sample taken at primary tumor resection. TCRdb reprocessed the 5' RACE reads with MiXCR, giving one entry per CDR3 protein. The table includes around 2,000 distinct CDR3 sequences, less than 45% detected once. For these receptors, no antigen is known. The sequencing used lung tumor tissue, collected at surgery. The receptors were gathered from a male donor with early-stage non-small cell lung cancer.

Regarding this clonotype: This beta chain turned up in a library designed for alpha chains; as an off-target read, its abundance says little. This chain joins TRBV28 and TRBJ2-1; maybe TRBD1 (6 bases). The CDR3 has 14 amino acids. The V and J ends lost 5 bases and 5 bases respectively, with 13 bases between them. Germline V gives CDR1 MDHEN, CDR2 SYDVKM. The DNA of the CDR3 is TGTGCCAGCAGTGCGTACAGGGTTAACAATGAGCAGTTCTTC. Its protein product is CASSAYRVNNEQFF.

Concerning this clonotype: Being off target in a library aimed at alpha chains, this beta chain has a size of little meaning. Here the CDR3 reads CSASARSEKLFF. CDR3 nucleotide sequence: TGCAGTGCTAGCGCGAGGTCGGAAAAACTGTTTTTT. The gene calls are TRBV20-1 and TRBJ1-4; unclear D gene. The CDR3 sequence is 12 residues long. The germline CDR1 and CDR2 sequences are DFQATT and SNEGSKA (reference sequence). The germline V and J ends were trimmed by 3 bases and 8 bases, with 10 bases remaining between them.

Notes on this clonotype: This beta chain is an unintended read in a library built for alpha chains; its size means little. The rearrangement uses TRBV5-6 and TRBJ2-7, with TRBD1 as a possible D gene (5 bases). Germline CDR1 and CDR2: SGHDT and YYEEEE. V gave up 3 bases and J gave up 4 bases, with 11 bases separating them. The CDR3 loop spans 13 amino acids. For the CDR3, the DNA is TGTGCCAGCAGCTCCCCGGACACTTACGAGCAGTACTTC. Translated, it gives CASSSPDTYEQYF.

As regards this clonotype: Found in a library prepared for alpha chains, this beta chain is an off-target read, and its abundance has little meaning. The rearrangement uses TRBV6-5 and TRBJ1-2, with unresolved D. Trimming pared 4 bases from V and 5 bases from J, leaving 17 bases between. This CDR3 is 15 amino acids long. Germline CDR1 reads MNHEY; CDR2 reads SVGAGI. The CDR3 nucleotides are TGTGCCAGCAGTTCACTCGAGACATCTACTTATGGCTACACCTTC. Its translation: CASSSLETSTYGYTF.

In its sample, this clonotype is large. This beta chain was picked up by a library intended for alpha chains and is off target, so its count carries little meaning. The chain carries TRBV28 and TRBJ2-4; 11 nucleotides match TRBD1. With 4 bases clipped from V and 8 bases from J, the junction kept 13 bases outside the gene matches. CDR3 size: 17 residues. The germline gives CDR1 MDHEN, CDR2 SYDVKM. The CDR3 loop reads CASSSPNPGQGEDIQYF. The DNA of the CDR3 is TGTGCCAGCAGTTCCCCTAACCCGGGACAGGGGGAAGACATTCAGTACTTC.

Within the sample, this clonotype is medium-sized. This beta chain is a stray read from a library made for alpha chains; its abundance is not meaningful. The V and J genes are TRBV20-1 and TRBJ2-3; 8 nucleotides align to TRBD2. The junction had 5 bases not matched to a gene; V was cut back by 5 bases and J by 1 base. The V gene's germline CDR1 is DFQATT and CDR2 SNEGSKA (reference sequence). The CDR3 covers 14 residues. DNA for the CDR3: TGCAGTGCTGAGACTAGCGTCGGCACAGATACGCAGTATTTT. Encoded protein: CSAETSVGTDTQYF.

As for this clonotype: This beta chain appears as a stray read in a library generated for alpha chains; its size is not informative. The V gene is TRBV5-1, the J gene TRBJ2-7; D is unresolved. V was shortened by 4 bases and J by 2 bases, with 16 bases between the two germline ends. Germline CDR1 is SGHRS and CDR2 is YFSETQ. The CDR3 contains 15 residues. This CDR3 is CASSLEGRNTYEQYF. As DNA, the CDR3 is TGCGCCAGCAGCCTGGAAGGACGCAACACCTACGAGCAGTACTTC.